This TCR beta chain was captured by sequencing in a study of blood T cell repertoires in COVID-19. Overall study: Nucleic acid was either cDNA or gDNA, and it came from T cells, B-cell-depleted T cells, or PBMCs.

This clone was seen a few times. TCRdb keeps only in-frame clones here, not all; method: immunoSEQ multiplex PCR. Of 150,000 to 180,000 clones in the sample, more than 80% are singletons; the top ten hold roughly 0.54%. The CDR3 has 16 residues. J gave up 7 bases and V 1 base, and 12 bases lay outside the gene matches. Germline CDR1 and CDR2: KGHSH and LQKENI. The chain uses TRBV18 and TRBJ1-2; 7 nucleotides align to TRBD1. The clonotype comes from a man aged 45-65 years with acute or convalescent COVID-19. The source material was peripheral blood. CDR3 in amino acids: CASSPQDLKTGFGYTF. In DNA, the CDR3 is TGTGCCAGCTCACCACAAGACCTCAAGACAGGGTTTGGCTACACCTTC. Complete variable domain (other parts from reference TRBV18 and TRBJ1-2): NAGVMQNPRHLVRRRGQEARLRCSPMKGHSHVYWYRQLPEEGLKFMVYLQKENIIDESGMPKERFSAEFPKEGPSILRIQQVVRGDSAAYFCASSPQDLKTGFGYTFGSGTRLTVV.